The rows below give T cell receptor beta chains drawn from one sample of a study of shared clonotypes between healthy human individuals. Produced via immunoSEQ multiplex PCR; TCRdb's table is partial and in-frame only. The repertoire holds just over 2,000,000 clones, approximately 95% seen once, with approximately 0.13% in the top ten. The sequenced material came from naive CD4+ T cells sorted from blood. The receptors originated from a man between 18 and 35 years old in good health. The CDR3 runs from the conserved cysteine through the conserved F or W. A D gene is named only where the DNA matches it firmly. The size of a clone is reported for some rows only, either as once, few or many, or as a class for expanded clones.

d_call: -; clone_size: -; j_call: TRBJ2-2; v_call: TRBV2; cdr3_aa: CASSYRIANTGELFF; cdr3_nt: TGTGCCAGCAGTTACAGGATTGCGAACACCGGGGAGCTGTTTTTT
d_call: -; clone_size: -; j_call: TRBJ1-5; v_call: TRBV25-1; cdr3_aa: CASSDVGAPQHF; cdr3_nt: TGTGCCAGCAGTGACGTGGGGGCTCCCCAGCATTTT
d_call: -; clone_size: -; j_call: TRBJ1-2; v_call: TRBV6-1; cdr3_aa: CATSTGWYGYTF; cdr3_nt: TGTGCCACCTCTACAGGCTGGTATGGCTACACCTTC
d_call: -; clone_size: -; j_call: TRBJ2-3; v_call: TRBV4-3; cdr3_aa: CASSQGGSERAQYF; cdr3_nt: TGCGCCAGCAGCCAAGGCGGTAGCGAGAGGGCGCAGTATTTT
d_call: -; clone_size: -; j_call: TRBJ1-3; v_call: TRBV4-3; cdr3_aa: CASSLIGDLRTGNTIYF; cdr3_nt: TGCGCCAGCAGCCTCATAGGGGACCTCCGCACTGGAAACACCATATATTTT
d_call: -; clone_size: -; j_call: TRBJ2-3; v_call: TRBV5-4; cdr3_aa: CASSLEADTQYF; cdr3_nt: TGTGCCAGCAGCTTAGAGGCAGATACGCAGTATTTT
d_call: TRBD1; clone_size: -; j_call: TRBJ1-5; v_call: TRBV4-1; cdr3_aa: CASSRLTGVGGNQPQHF; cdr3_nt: TGCGCCAGCAGCCGCCTCACAGGGGTCGGCGGCAATCAGCCCCAGCATTTT
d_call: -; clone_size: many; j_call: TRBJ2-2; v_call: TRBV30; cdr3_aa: CAWSNRGRGPGELFF; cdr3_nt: TGTGCCTGGAGTAATCGGGGCAGGGGACCCGGGGAGCTGTTTTTT
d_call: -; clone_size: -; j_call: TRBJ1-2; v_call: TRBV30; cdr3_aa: CAWSGVNYGYTF; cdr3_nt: TGTGCCTGGAGTGGGGTTAACTATGGCTACACCTTC
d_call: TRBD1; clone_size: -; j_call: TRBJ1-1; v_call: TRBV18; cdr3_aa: CASSLWTGANTEAFF; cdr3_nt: TGTGCCAGCTCACTCTGGACAGGGGCGAACACTGAAGCTTTCTTT
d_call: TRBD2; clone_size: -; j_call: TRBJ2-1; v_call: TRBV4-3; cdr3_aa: CASSQGDRLAGYYNEQFF; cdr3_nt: TGCGCCAGCAGCCAAGGAGACCGACTAGCGGGATATTACAATGAGCAGTTCTTC
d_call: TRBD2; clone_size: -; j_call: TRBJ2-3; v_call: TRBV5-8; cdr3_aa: CASSPGRLAGGPTDTQYF; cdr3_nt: TGTGCCAGCAGCCCTGGTCGACTAGCGGGAGGGCCGACAGATACGCAGTATTTT
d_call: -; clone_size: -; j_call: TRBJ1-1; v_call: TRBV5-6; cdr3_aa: CASSLGDRATEAFF; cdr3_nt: TGTGCCAGCAGCTTGGGGGACCGGGCCACTGAAGCTTTCTTT
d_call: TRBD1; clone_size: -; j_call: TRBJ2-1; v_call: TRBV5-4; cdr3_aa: CASSSGQGYVLFF; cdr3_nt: TGTGCCAGCAGCTCCGGACAGGGGTACGTTCTGTTCTTC
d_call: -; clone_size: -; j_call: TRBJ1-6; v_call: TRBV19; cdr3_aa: CASTSKGSFNSPLHF; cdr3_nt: TGTGCCAGTACGTCGAAGGGCAGCTTCAATTCACCCCTCCACTTT